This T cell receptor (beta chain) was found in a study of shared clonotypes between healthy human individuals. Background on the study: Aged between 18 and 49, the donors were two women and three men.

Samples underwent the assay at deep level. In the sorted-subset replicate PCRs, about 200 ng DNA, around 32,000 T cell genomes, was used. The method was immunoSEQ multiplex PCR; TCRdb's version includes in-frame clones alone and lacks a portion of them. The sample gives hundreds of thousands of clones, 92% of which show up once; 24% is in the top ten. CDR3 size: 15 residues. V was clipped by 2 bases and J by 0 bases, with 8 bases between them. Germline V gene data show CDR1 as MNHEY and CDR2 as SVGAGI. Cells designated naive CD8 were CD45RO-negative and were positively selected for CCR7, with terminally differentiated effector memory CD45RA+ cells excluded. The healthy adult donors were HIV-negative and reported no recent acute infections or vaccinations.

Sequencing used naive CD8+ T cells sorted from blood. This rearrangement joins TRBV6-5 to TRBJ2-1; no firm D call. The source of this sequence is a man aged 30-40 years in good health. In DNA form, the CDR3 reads TGTGCCAGCAGTTACGGGCCTAGCTCCTACAATGAGCAGTTCTTC. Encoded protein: CASSYGPSSYNEQFF.